This is a list of T cell receptor beta chains from one sample in a study of T cell responses to AZD1222 COVID-19 vaccine. Profiling relied on immunoSEQ multiplex PCR, and the TCRdb table lists in-frame clones only, not all of them. Here the sample spans more than 150,000 clones, around 87% being singletons. The material sequenced was peripheral blood, taken on day 0 of MenACWY control vaccination. Receptor source: an adult in good health. Each CDR3 is given without its conserved first and last residue. Each record gives: CDR3 protein, V gene.

cdr3_aa: ASSPGQVFDEQF
v_call: TRBV9

cdr3_aa: ASSISGGIYGYT
v_call: TRBV11-3

cdr3_aa: ASRRPGQGSTEQY
v_call: TRBV11-2

cdr3_aa: ASSQGGRAGELF
v_call: TRBV14

cdr3_aa: ASSFKGQNTEAF
v_call: TRBV5-1

cdr3_aa: ASSPDVGQPQH
v_call: TRBV19

cdr3_aa: SAREEIYTDTQY
v_call: TRBV20-1

cdr3_aa: ASSLQGIPYEQY
v_call: TRBV28

cdr3_aa: ASSTGTGAFSNYGYT
v_call: TRBV28

cdr3_aa: ASSLLQGLYEQY
v_call: TRBV5-6

cdr3_aa: ASSLVTGPGELF
v_call: TRBV11-2

cdr3_aa: ASSQFLGKLF
v_call: TRBV16

cdr3_aa: ASTNSGTGGTGYT
v_call: TRBV9

cdr3_aa: ASSLRGRLYEQY
v_call: TRBV3-1/TRBV3-2